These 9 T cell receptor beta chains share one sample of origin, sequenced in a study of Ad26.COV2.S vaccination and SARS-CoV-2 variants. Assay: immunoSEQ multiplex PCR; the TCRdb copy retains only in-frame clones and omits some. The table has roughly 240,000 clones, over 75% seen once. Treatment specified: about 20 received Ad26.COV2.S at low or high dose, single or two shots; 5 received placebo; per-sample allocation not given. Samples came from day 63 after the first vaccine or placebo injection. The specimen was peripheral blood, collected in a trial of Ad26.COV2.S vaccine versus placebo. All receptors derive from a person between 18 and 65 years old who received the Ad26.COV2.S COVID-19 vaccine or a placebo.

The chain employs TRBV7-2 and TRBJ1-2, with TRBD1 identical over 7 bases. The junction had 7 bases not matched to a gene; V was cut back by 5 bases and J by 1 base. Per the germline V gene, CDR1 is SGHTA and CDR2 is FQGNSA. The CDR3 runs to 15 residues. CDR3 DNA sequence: TGTGCCAGCAGCCCCCTGACAGGGAGTAACTATGGCTACACCTTC. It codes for CASSPLTGSNYGYTF. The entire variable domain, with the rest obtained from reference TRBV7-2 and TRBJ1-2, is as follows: GAGVSQSPSNKVTEKGKDVELRCDPISGHTALYWYRQSLGQGLEFLIYFQGNSAPDKSGLPSDRFSAERTGGSVSTLTIQRTQQEDSAVYLCASSPLTGSNYGYTFGSGTRLTVV.

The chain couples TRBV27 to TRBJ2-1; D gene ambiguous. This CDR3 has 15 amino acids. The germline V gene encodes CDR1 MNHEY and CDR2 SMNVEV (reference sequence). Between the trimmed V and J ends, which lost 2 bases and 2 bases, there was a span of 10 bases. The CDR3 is CASSLGQRAYNEQFF. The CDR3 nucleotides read TGTGCCAGCAGTTTAGGGCAGAGAGCCTACAATGAGCAGTTCTTC.

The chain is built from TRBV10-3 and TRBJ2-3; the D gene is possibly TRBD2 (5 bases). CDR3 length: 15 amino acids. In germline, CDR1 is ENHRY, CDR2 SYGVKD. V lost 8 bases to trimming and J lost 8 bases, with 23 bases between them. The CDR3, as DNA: TGTGCCATCTCGGAACCGACTACCCCCCAGGCTACGCAGTATTTT. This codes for CAISEPTTPQATQYF.

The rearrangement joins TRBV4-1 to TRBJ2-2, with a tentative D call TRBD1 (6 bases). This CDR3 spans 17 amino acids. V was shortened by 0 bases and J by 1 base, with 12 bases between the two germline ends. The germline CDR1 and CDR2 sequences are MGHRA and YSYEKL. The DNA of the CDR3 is TGCGCCAGCAGCCAAGATAGGACAGCTATGAACACCGGGGAGCTGTTTTTT. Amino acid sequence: CASSQDRTAMNTGELFF.

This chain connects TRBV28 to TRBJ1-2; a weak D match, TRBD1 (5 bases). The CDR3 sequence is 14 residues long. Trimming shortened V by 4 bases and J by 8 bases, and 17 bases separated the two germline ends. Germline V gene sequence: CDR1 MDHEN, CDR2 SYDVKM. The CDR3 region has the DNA TGTGCCAGCAGTTCCGTAATGTGGGACCGGGGCTACACCTTC. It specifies CASSSVMWDRGYTF.

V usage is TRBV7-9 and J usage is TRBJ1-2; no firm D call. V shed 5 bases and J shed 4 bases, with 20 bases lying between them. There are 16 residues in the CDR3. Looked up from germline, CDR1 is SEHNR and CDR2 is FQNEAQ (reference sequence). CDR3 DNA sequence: TGTGCCAGCAGCCCCCTACCTGATAGCCTGATCTATGGCTACACCTTC. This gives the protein CASSPLPDSLIYGYTF.

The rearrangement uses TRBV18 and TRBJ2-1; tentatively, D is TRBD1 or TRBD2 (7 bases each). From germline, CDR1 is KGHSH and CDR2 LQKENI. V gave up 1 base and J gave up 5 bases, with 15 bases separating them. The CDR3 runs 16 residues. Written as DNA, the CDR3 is TGTGCCAGCTCACCACAGTCAGGGGGGGAGGACAATGAGCAGTTCTTC. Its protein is CASSPQSGGEDNEQFF.

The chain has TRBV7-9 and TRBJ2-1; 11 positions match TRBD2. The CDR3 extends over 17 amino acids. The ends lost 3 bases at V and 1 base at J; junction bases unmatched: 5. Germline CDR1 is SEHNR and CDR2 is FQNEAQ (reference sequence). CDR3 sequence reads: CASSLERLAGSYNEQFF. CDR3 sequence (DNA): TGTGCCAGCAGCTTGGAAAGACTAGCGGGATCCTACAATGAGCAGTTCTTC.

The CDR3 DNA reads as TGTGCCAGCAGCCCCGACGGAGTCAATCAGCCCCAGCATTTT. The encoded protein is CASSPDGVNQPQHF. The chain joins TRBV9 to TRBJ1-5; D is unclear. Deletions cut 4 bases from V and 3 bases from J, with 11 bases between. CDR1 and CDR2 (germline): SGDLS, YYNGEE. The CDR3 spans 14 residues. Variable domain in full (rest from reference TRBV9 and TRBJ1-5): DSGVTQTPKHLITATGQRVTLRCSPRSGDLSVYWYQQSLDQGLQFLIQYYNGEERAKGNILERFSAQQFPDLHSELNLSSLELGDSALYFCASSPDGVNQPQHFGDGTRLSIL.